This T cell receptor beta chain was sequenced in a study of T cell responses to AZD1222 COVID-19 vaccine. Looking at the study overall: It was second doses at about 4 or about 12 weeks that were pooled. Study-wide points: Rises in breadth and depth of Spike-specific TCRs came after two AZD1222 doses. Donors, mostly white British, included more females; clonal diversity was possibly underestimated.

Comments on this clone: Its target is unknown.

Some clones are missing from TCRdb's copy, which holds only in-frame ones; the method was immunoSEQ multiplex PCR. The table has some 200,000 clones, approximately 93% seen once. CDR3 length: 12 residues. Germline CDR1 GTSNPN, CDR2 SVGIG (reference sequence). V was pared by 8 bases and J by 3 bases, with 14 bases between. The chain combines TRBV30 with TRBJ2-7, with a weak D call TRBD2 (6 bases). This receptor was obtained from an adult in good health. The sequences come from peripheral blood, collected on day 0 of AZD1222 vaccination. The CDR3 is CAGAGGNYEQYF. CDR3 in DNA: TGTGCCGGGGCGGGCGGGAACTACGAGCAGTACTTC.